The next 25 T cell receptor beta chains were all read from a single sample in a study of radiation and T cells in renal cell carcinoma. Using immunoSEQ multiplex PCR, the repertoire was profiled, and TCRdb retains in-frame clones only, with some absent. Here the sample spans about 130,000 clones, roughly 91% being singletons. The time point is: blood 2 weeks post-SBRT. Treatment meaning: 15 Gy SBRT to primary tumor, nephrectomy 4 weeks later. The sample in question was blood, obtained from a patient whose treatment included radiotherapy and nephrectomy. The receptor set was obtained from a woman in her sixties or seventies with renal cell carcinoma.

In its sample, this clone was seen a few times. The chain recombines TRBV20-1 with TRBJ1-1, with no clear D. This CDR3 spans 11 amino acids. Germline CDR1 and CDR2: DFQATT and SNEGSKA (reference sequence). Between the trimmed V and J ends, which lost 2 bases and 7 bases, there was a span of 8 bases. The chain's CDR3 is CSARKQNEAFF. Here the CDR3 DNA reads TGCAGTGCTAGAAAACAGAATGAAGCTTTCTTT.

This clone was observed a few times. The sample contains more than one DNA sequence encoding this CDR3. The chain has TRBV29-1 and TRBJ1-1; D gene uncertain. Trimming stripped 3 bases from V and 2 bases from J, with 7 bases between. There are 12 residues in the CDR3. CDR1 SQVTM and CDR2 ANQGSEA come from the germline V gene. The CDR3 nucleotides read TGCAGCGTTGATGGGGTAAACACTGAAGCTTTCTTT. Protein sequence: CSVDGVNTEAFF.

This sequence joins TRBV6-6 and TRBJ2-5; 7 nucleotides align to TRBD2. J was trimmed by 6 bases and V by 7 bases; bases with no gene match: 11. Germline CDR1 reads MNHNY; CDR2 reads SVGAGI (reference sequence). The CDR3 runs 14 residues. CDR3 coding DNA: TGTGCCAGCACACCCCCCGGGGGGAGTCAGACCCAGTACTTC. Its protein product is CASTPPGGSQTQYF.

The V call is TRBV5-1, the J call TRBJ2-1; 8 positions agree with TRBD2. The CDR3 extends over 16 amino acids. Germline V gene sequence: CDR1 SGHRS, CDR2 YFSETQ. J gave up 4 bases and V 0 bases, and 6 bases lay outside the gene matches. For the CDR3, the DNA is TGCGCCAGCAGCTTGGTGATTACTAGCGGATACAATGAGCAGTTCTTC. This encodes CASSLVITSGYNEQFF.

The chain couples TRBV7-2 to TRBJ2-3; the D gene is possibly TRBD1 (6 bases). V was clipped by 1 base and J by 2 bases, with 10 bases between them. Germline-derived CDR1 and CDR2 are SGHTA and FQGNSA. This CDR3 region has 15 residues. The CDR3 DNA is TGTGCCAGCAGCTTAGAGGCAGGGGACACAGATACGCAGTATTTT. Protein: CASSLEAGDTDTQYF.

V gene TRBV9 combines with J gene TRBJ2-2, with no clear D. The CDR3 covers 14 residues. Germline CDR1 SGDLS, CDR2 YYNGEE. V lost 3 bases, J lost 2 bases, and 8 bases lay in between. The DNA for the CDR3 is TGTGCCAGCAGCGCGGGTCTCAACACCGGGGAGCTGTTTTTT. Translated, it gives CASSAGLNTGELFF.

This chain uses TRBV2 with TRBJ2-5; D unclear. Germline V gene sequence: CDR1 SNHLY, CDR2 FYNNEI. The CDR3 length is 11 residues. V lost 6 bases to trimming and J lost 5 bases, with 7 bases between them. CDR3 loop: CASRGWETQYF. CDR3 sequence (DNA): TGTGCCAGCAGAGGGTGGGAGACCCAGTACTTC.

The chain recombines TRBV7-2 with TRBJ1-4; D ambiguous. The V end lost 1 base, the J end lost 6 bases, and 0 bases lay between the germline ends. In germline, CDR1 is SGHTA, CDR2 FQGNSA. The CDR3 totals 11 residues. CDR3 DNA sequence: TGTGCCAGCAGCTTAGATGAAAAACTGTTTTTT. This codes for CASSLDEKLFF.

The chain uses TRBV11-3 and TRBJ1-6, with D perhaps TRBD1 (6 bases). This CDR3 is 13 amino acids long. Per the germline V gene, CDR1 is SGHNT and CDR2 is YENEEA. Between the trimmed V and J ends, which lost 5 bases and 8 bases, there was a span of 10 bases. The CDR3 here is CASSQGIDSPLHF. The DNA for the CDR3 is TGTGCCAGCAGCCAGGGGATAGATTCACCCCTCCACTTT.

The chain joins TRBV5-4 to TRBJ2-3, with D perhaps matching TRBD2 (7 bases). Per germline, CDR1 SGHNT and CDR2 YYREEE (reference sequence). V lost 4 bases to trimming and J lost 3 bases, with 15 bases between them. This CDR3 has 15 amino acids. The CDR3 nucleotides are TGTGCCAGCAGCCCCTCGGGGGGCCGAACAGATACGCAGTATTTT. Its protein product is CASSPSGGRTDTQYF.

J is TRBJ2-7 and V is TRBV7-9; 10 bases match TRBD1. The V gene end was trimmed by 5 bases and the J gene end by 6 bases; junction bases not matched to a gene: 7. The CDR3 extends over 14 amino acids. Germline-derived CDR1 and CDR2 are SEHNR and FQNEAQ (reference sequence). CDR3 sequence reads: CASSARDRGGEQYF. In nucleotides, the CDR3 is TGTGCCAGCAGCGCCCGGGACAGGGGCGGCGAGCAGTACTTC.

Only one count was recorded for this clone. V gene TRBV4-3 combines with J gene TRBJ2-6, with D possibly being TRBD1 (6 bases). The V gene lost 3 bases and the J gene lost 4 bases, with 16 bases spanning the gap. Germline CDR1 and CDR2: LGHNA and YSLEER. CDR3 length: 17 amino acids. CDR3 in DNA: TGCGCCAGCAGCCAGAACCTTCCGGGGACAGGGGCCAACGTCCTGACTTTC. This sequence encodes CASSQNLPGTGANVLTF.

The CDR3 protein is CASSTQSFMDEQFF. The CDR3 DNA reads as TGTGCCAGCAGCACCCAATCCTTCATGGATGAGCAGTTCTTC. The V call is TRBV9, the J call TRBJ2-1; D is uncertain. The germline V gene has CDR1 SGDLS and CDR2 YYNGEE. With 4 bases removed from V and 8 bases from J, the gap between germline ends came to 16 bases. The CDR3 loop spans 14 amino acids.

This clone was seen once. This sequence joins TRBV28 and TRBJ1-4; D ambiguous. V shed 7 bases and J shed 6 bases, with 3 bases lying between them. The CDR3 runs 10 residues. Germline-derived CDR1 and CDR2 are MDHEN and SYDVKM. CDR3 bases: TGTGCCAGCAAGGATGAAAAACTGTTTTTT. This translates into CASKDEKLFF.

The V call is TRBV5-4, the J call TRBJ2-2; TRBD2 matches at 7 bases. The CDR3 length is 16 residues. CDR1 and CDR2 from the germline V gene are SGHNT and YYREEE (reference sequence). The V and J ends lost 4 bases and 5 bases, in that order; junction bases with no gene match: 11. The CDR3: CASSTSSGRGTGELFF. The DNA for the CDR3 is TGTGCCAGCAGCACCTCTAGCGGACGGGGGACCGGGGAGCTGTTTTTT.

Comments on this clone: The sample contains more than one DNA sequence encoding this CDR3. The genes are TRBV7-2 and TRBJ1-1; 8 bases fit TRBD1. Germline V gene lookup returns CDR1 SGHTA and CDR2 FQGNSA. The CDR3 is made up of 15 amino acids. The V segment lost 1 base and the J segment 1 base; nucleotides outside the gene matches: 2. The chain's CDR3 is CASSLGGTGNTEAFF. The CDR3 DNA reads TGTGCCAGCAGCTTAGGAGGGACAGGGAACACTGAAGCTTTCTTT.

The chain links TRBV19 to TRBJ2-7; TRBD1 agrees at 8 bases. Germline CDR1 and CDR2: LNHDA and SQIVND (reference sequence). The V segment lost 6 bases and the J segment 0 bases; nucleotides outside the gene matches: 4. CDR3 size: 14 residues. CDR3 bases: TGTGCCAGTAGCCGACAGGGGCCCTCCTACGAGCAGTACTTC. Translated: CASSRQGPSYEQYF.

The chain recombines TRBV9 with TRBJ1-6; perhaps TRBD1 as D (5 bases). Germline V lookup: CDR1 SGDLS, CDR2 YYNGEE. The CDR3 loop spans 15 amino acids. The V and J ends lost 2 bases and 7 bases respectively, with 13 bases between them. CDR3 DNA: TGTGCCAGCAGCGTCACAGGCTTTAACAATTCACCCCTCCACTTT. Protein: CASSVTGFNNSPLHF.

V is TRBV4-1 and J is TRBJ1-2; possibly TRBD1 for D (5 bases). V was cut by 0 bases and J by 8 bases, with 13 bases left in between. This CDR3 has 14 residues. The germline CDR1 and CDR2 sequences are MGHRA and YSYEKL. The CDR3 bases are TGCGCCAGCAGCCAAGACGGGACGCGGAGAGGCTACACCTTC. Translating gives CASSQDGTRRGYTF.

This chain joins TRBV6-5 and TRBJ2-1, with a weak D call TRBD2 (6 bases). CDR3 length: 14 amino acids. CDR1 is MNHEY, CDR2 SVGAGI, per germline. V was cut by 4 bases and J by 4 bases, with 11 bases left in between. The CDR3 bases are TGTGCCAGCAGTTTCCGGGACTGGTACAATGAGCAGTTCTTC. Translation: CASSFRDWYNEQFF.

V gene TRBV7-6 combines with J gene TRBJ2-7; 8 bases map to TRBD1. Germline loops: CDR1 SGHVS, CDR2 FNYEAQ. With V trimmed by 5 bases and J by 2 bases, 5 bases remained unmatched. The CDR3 runs 14 residues. The CDR3, as DNA: TGTGCCAGCAGCCACGGGACAGGAGCCTACGAGCAGTACTTC. Amino acids: CASSHGTGAYEQYF.

In its sample, this clone was seen once. The chain links TRBV29-1 to TRBJ1-1, with a possible D match to TRBD1 (6 bases). CDR1 is SQVTM and CDR2 is ANQGSEA in the germline V gene. Trimming removed 3 bases from V and 7 bases from J, with 21 bases in between. This CDR3 is built from 15 residues. The CDR3 region is CSVEARGQGLGEAFF. The CDR3 DNA reads TGCAGCGTTGAGGCGCGGGGGCAGGGCCTTGGTGAAGCTTTCTTT.

This sequence joins TRBV14 and TRBJ2-1; 7 bases fit TRBD2. V gave up 4 bases and J gave up 3 bases; unmatched junction bases: 15. This CDR3 has 18 residues. Germline assignment: CDR1 SGHDN and CDR2 FVKESK. Here the CDR3 DNA reads TGTGCCAGCAGCCGAAGACTAGCTCAAAGGCCTTTCTACAATGAGCAGTTCTTC. This gives the protein CASSRRLAQRPFYNEQFF.

The chain employs TRBV4-1 and TRBJ1-3; 7 bases are shared with TRBD1. The CDR3 sequence is 16 residues long. Trimming removed 3 bases from V and 8 bases from J; junction bases left unmatched: 13. CDR1 MGHRA and CDR2 YSYEKL come from the germline V gene. The CDR3 DNA is TGCGCCAGCAGCCAGAGACAGGGAAGGTCTGGGTACACCATATATTTT. This translates into CASSQRQGRSGYTIYF.

The V call is TRBV11-3, the J call TRBJ2-1, with TRBD2 matching 8 bases. The CDR3 is 14 amino acids. Trimming took 11 bases from V and 10 from J; bases not matched to a gene: 16. CDR1 is SGHNT, CDR2 YENEEA, per germline. DNA for the CDR3: TGTGCCTCCAGCGGGGGCATAGGAGCCATGGAGCAGTTCTTC. Residues: CASSGGIGAMEQFF. Full variable domain (rest looked up from reference TRBV11-3 and TRBJ2-1): EAGVVQSPRYKIIEKKQPVAFWCNPISGHNTLYWYLQNLGQGPELLIRYENEEAVDDSQLPKDRFSAERLKGVDSTLKIQPAELGDSAVYLCASSGGIGAMEQFFGPGTRLTVL.